The 25 T cell receptor beta chains below all came from one sample that was sequenced in a study of cytomegalovirus exposure and HLA in healthy donors (dated by TCRdb to about 2017). The library was built by means of the immunoSEQ multiplex PCR assay. For the multiplex PCR, a mixture combining 60 forward primers for TCR Vbeta segments and 13 reverse primers for TCR Jbeta segments was used. TCRdb took this table from immuneACCESS and kept in-frame rearrangements with V and J called. Such tables lack part of the clones; where checked against another copy, unresolved V genes explain under half of the gap, and the rest is unexplained. This sample gives over 100,000 clones in total; over 60% of them show up just once. The ten largest clones add up to 2.2% of the sample. Source material: PBMCs. These receptors originate from a woman in her thirties in good health and CMV-seronegative.

The genes are TRBV2 and TRBJ2-7; 13 nucleotides align to TRBD2. The CDR3 loop spans 17 amino acids. J was trimmed by 4 bases and V by 6 bases; bases with no gene match: 12. From germline, CDR1 is SNHLY and CDR2 FYNNEI. Here the CDR3 reads CASRGGLAGKTGYEQYF. The DNA for the CDR3 is TGTGCCAGCAGGGGGGGACTAGCGGGAAAAACGGGATACGAGCAGTACTTC.

The rearrangement joins TRBV5-4 to TRBJ2-7; a weak D match, TRBD1 (5 bases). The CDR3 has 13 residues. Germline-derived CDR1 and CDR2 are SGHNT and YYREEE (reference sequence). Trimming removed 3 bases from V and 3 bases from J, with 10 bases in between. The CDR3 sequence: CASSWSGFYEQYF. DNA for the CDR3: TGTGCCAGCAGCTGGTCAGGGTTCTACGAGCAGTACTTC.

For this clone: The junction does not match germline at one end; this may be a read error. J is TRBJ1-1 and V is TRBV7-7; TRBD1 might be the D (6 bases). The length of the CDR3 is 15 residues. CDR1 and CDR2 (germline): SSHAT, FNYEAQ (reference sequence). The CDR3 DNA reads as TGTGCTAGCAGCCCCATCAAGGGGGACCGGGCTGAAGCTTTCTTT. Protein product: CASSPIKGDRAEAFF.

The gene calls are TRBV18 and TRBJ2-7, with 7 positions matching TRBD1. After removal of 3 bases from V and 1 base from J, the junction contained 12 bases not matched to a gene. The CDR3 extends over 17 amino acids. Per germline, CDR1 KGHSH and CDR2 LQKENI. The CDR3 region is CASSPPGRDRESYEQYF. The CDR3 region has the DNA TGTGCCAGCTCACCGCCAGGCCGGGACAGAGAATCCTACGAGCAGTACTTC.

This clone was recorded a few times. The chain has TRBV9 and TRBJ1-1, with D hard to call. The ends were cut back, 0 bases at V and 1 base at J, with 10 bases in the middle. The CDR3 sequence is 15 residues long. Germline values: CDR1 SGDLS, CDR2 YYNGEE. The CDR3 DNA sequence: TGTGCCAGCAGCGTAGATCCACTCGAGAACACTGAAGCTTTCTTT. This gives the protein CASSVDPLENTEAFF.

This clone was picked up a small number of times. The rearrangement joins TRBV9 to TRBJ2-5; 8 bases match TRBD2. Germline assignment: CDR1 SGDLS and CDR2 YYNGEE. With V trimmed by 0 bases and J by 5 bases, 9 bases remained unmatched. CDR3 length: 16 amino acids. CDR3 amino acids: CASSVGPGGAVETQYF. The CDR3 DNA reads TGTGCCAGCAGCGTAGGCCCGGGGGGGGCTGTGGAGACCCAGTACTTC.

The V call is TRBV7-9, the J call TRBJ2-5; D is perhaps TRBD2 (5 bases). Trimming took off 6 bases at V and 5 bases at J, with 19 bases between the two ends. From germline, CDR1 is SEHNR and CDR2 FQNEAQ (reference sequence). The CDR3 length is 15 residues. CDR3 sequence: CASRALTEAWETQYF. CDR3 nucleotide sequence: TGTGCCAGCAGGGCCCTGACGGAGGCGTGGGAGACCCAGTACTTC.

This rearrangement joins TRBV5-4 to TRBJ2-7; D is possibly TRBD1 (5 bases). With 3 bases removed from V and 5 bases from J, the gap between germline ends came to 12 bases. This CDR3 spans 13 amino acids. Germline V gene sequence: CDR1 SGHNT, CDR2 YYREEE (reference sequence). This chain's CDR3 is CASSSPGHNEQYF. DNA of the CDR3: TGTGCCAGCAGCTCGCCCGGACATAACGAGCAGTACTTC.

The chain recombines TRBV7-9 with TRBJ2-1; D call uncertain. CDR3 length: 13 residues. V dropped 7 bases and J dropped 0 bases, with 7 bases sitting between them. Germline loops: CDR1 SEHNR, CDR2 FQNEAQ (reference sequence). CDR3 residues: CASTTNSYNEQFF. CDR3 coding DNA: TGTGCCAGCACCACTAACTCCTACAATGAGCAGTTCTTC.

V gene TRBV7-2 combines with J gene TRBJ1-1; D possibly corresponds to TRBD1 (5 bases). Per germline, CDR1 SGHTA and CDR2 FQGNSA. Trimming removed 1 base from V and 4 bases from J, with 13 bases in between. CDR3 length: 15 amino acids. CDR3 sequence reads: CASSLGGRVATEAFF. The CDR3 DNA sequence: TGTGCCAGCAGCTTAGGAGGCAGGGTGGCCACTGAAGCTTTCTTT.

DNA of the CDR3: TGTGCCAGCAGTGTAGGGACTCAAGCTTTCTTT. Its translation: CASSVGTQAFF. The chain uses TRBV2 and TRBJ1-1, with a weak D call TRBD1 (5 bases). Germline assignment: CDR1 SNHLY and CDR2 FYNNEI. With 4 bases removed from V and 9 bases from J, the gap between germline ends came to 9 bases. This CDR3 is 11 amino acids long.

This chain links TRBV5-1 with TRBJ1-2, with 9 bases lining up with TRBD1. V was clipped by 4 bases and J by 6 bases; unmatched bases: 13. Looked up from germline, CDR1 is SGHRS and CDR2 is YFSETQ. The CDR3 spans 16 residues. The CDR3 nucleotides are TGCGCCAGCAGCCCACAATCTACAGGGGGCATGGATGGCTACACCTTC. Translated: CASSPQSTGGMDGYTF.

The V gene is TRBV4-3, the J gene TRBJ2-1, with TRBD2 identical over 14 bases. CDR3 size: 17 residues. V lost 0 bases, J lost 9 bases, and 7 bases stayed unmatched. CDR1 is LGHNA and CDR2 is YSLEER in the germline V gene. CDR3 residues: CASSQEPGLAGAFEQFF. In DNA form, the CDR3 reads TGCGCCAGCAGCCAAGAGCCGGGACTAGCGGGAGCTTTTGAGCAGTTCTTC.

The rearrangement uses TRBV5-1 and TRBJ1-3; 9 bases match TRBD1. The CDR3 totals 16 residues. Germline values: CDR1 SGHRS, CDR2 YFSETQ. The V and J ends lost 1 base and 3 bases, in that order; junction bases with no gene match: 5. Written as DNA, the CDR3 is TGCGCCAGCAGCTTGTACGGGACAGGGAGTGGAAACACCATATATTTT. Translation gives CASSLYGTGSGNTIYF.

This chain joins TRBV11-2 and TRBJ1-2, with TRBD1 identical over 9 bases. J was trimmed by 1 base and V by 10 bases; bases with no gene match: 7. The germline gives CDR1 SGHAT, CDR2 FQNNGV. The CDR3 has 14 residues. CDR3 nucleotide sequence: TGTGCCACCACGAGACAGGGGGTTAACTATGGCTACACCTTC. Amino acids: CATTRQGVNYGYTF.

This clone has just a few counts. The chain uses TRBV6-1 and TRBJ1-3; possibly TRBD1 for D (5 bases). CDR3 size: 14 residues. V was cut by 0 bases and J by 4 bases, with 7 bases left in between. Germline CDR1 MNHNS, CDR2 SASEGT. In DNA, the CDR3 is TGTGCCAGCAGTGAAGCGCCAGGGGGAAACACCATATATTTT. This translates into CASSEAPGGNTIYF.

This clone showed up just a few times. V is TRBV11-3 and J is TRBJ2-5; 7 bases fit TRBD2. The CDR3 is 14 residues long. After removal of 1 base from V and 1 base from J, the junction contained 0 bases not matched to a gene. The germline gives CDR1 SGHNT, CDR2 YENEEA. CDR3 protein: CASSLGGGQETQYF. In nucleotides, the CDR3 is TGTGCCAGCAGCTTAGGGGGGGGCCAAGAGACCCAGTACTTC.

This rearrangement joins TRBV10-1 to TRBJ2-3, with a weak D call TRBD2 (6 bases). The CDR3 covers 15 residues. The germline CDR1 and CDR2 sequences are WNHNN and SYGVQD (reference sequence). Trimming took 3 bases from V and 3 from J, leaving 13 bases between them. The CDR3 sequence: CASSELAEGTDTQYF. In DNA, the CDR3 is TGCGCCAGCAGTGAACTAGCAGAAGGTACAGATACGCAGTATTTT.

This chain connects TRBV6-4 to TRBJ2-1, with TRBD2 matching 13 bases. This CDR3 is 16 amino acids long. The J segment lost 3 bases and the V segment lost 3 bases, leaving 2 bases of the junction unmatched. Germline assignment: CDR1 MRHNA and CDR2 SNTAGT. The CDR3 DNA follows: TGTGCCAGCAGTGAACTAGCGGGAGGGGGCTACAATGAGCAGTTCTTC. Translating gives CASSELAGGGYNEQFF.

The J gene is TRBJ2-1, the V gene TRBV6-5; perhaps TRBD1 as D (7 bases). The germline V gene encodes CDR1 MNHEY and CDR2 SVGAGI. V shed 8 bases and J shed 12 bases, with 11 bases lying between them. The CDR3 consists of 10 residues. CDR3 amino acids: CASGGTVQFF. The CDR3 DNA is TGTGCCAGCGGAGGGACAGTGCAGTTCTTC.

The rearrangement uses TRBV5-6 and TRBJ2-7; D is undetermined. Trimming pared 4 bases from V and 4 bases from J, leaving 12 bases between. CDR1 is SGHDT, CDR2 YYEEEE, per germline. The CDR3 totals 13 residues. The CDR3 reads CASSGRLLYEQYF. Here the CDR3 DNA reads TGTGCCAGCAGCGGCAGACTCCTATACGAGCAGTACTTC.

The chain recombines TRBV19 with TRBJ2-2, with 7 nucleotides matching TRBD1. Germline assignment: CDR1 LNHDA and CDR2 SQIVND (reference sequence). This CDR3 spans 14 amino acids. The ends lost 5 bases at V and 5 bases at J; junction bases unmatched: 5. CDR3 sequence reads: CASSSTGWTGELFF. The CDR3 DNA sequence: TGTGCCAGTAGTTCGACAGGGTGGACCGGGGAGCTGTTTTTT.

The V gene is TRBV2, the J gene TRBJ2-3; D is ambiguous. Per germline, CDR1 SNHLY and CDR2 FYNNEI. The CDR3 extends over 11 amino acids. V lost 4 bases to trimming and J lost 7 bases, with 6 bases between them. The DNA of the CDR3 is TGTGCCAGCAGTGCAAGCCATACGCAGTATTTT. It translates to CASSASHTQYF.

This rearrangement joins TRBV18 to TRBJ2-6, with 11 bases fitting TRBD1. The ends lost 3 bases at V and 2 bases at J; junction bases unmatched: 3. CDR3 size: 17 residues. Germline loops: CDR1 KGHSH, CDR2 LQKENI. The CDR3 bases are TGTGCCAGCTCACCTGGACAGGGGGCAACTGGGGCCAACGTCCTGACTTTC. This sequence encodes CASSPGQGATGANVLTF. Using reference TRBV18 and TRBJ2-6 for the parts outside the CDR3, the full variable domain is NAGVMQNPRHLVRRRGQEARLRCSPMKGHSHVYWYRQLPEEGLKFMVYLQKENIIDESGMPKERFSAEFPKEGPSILRIQQVVRGDSAAYFCASSPGQGATGANVLTFGAGSRLTVL.

The rearrangement links TRBV27 to TRBJ2-7; no clear D. CDR1 and CDR2 from the germline V gene are MNHEY and SMNVEV (reference sequence). V was cut by 3 bases and J by 3 bases, with 15 bases left in between. The CDR3 runs to 15 residues. The CDR3 coding sequence is TGTGCCAGCAGTTTGATCGCTCAACTACGCTACGAGCAGTACTTC. This gives the protein CASSLIAQLRYEQYF.